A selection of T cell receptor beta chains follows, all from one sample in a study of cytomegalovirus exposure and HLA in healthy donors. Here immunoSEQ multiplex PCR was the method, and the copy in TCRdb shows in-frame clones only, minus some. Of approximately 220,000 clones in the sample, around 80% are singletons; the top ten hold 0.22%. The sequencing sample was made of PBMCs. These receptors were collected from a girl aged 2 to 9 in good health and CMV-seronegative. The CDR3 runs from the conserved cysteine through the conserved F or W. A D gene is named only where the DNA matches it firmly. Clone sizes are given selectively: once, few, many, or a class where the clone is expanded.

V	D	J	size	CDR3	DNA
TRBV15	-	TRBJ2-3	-	CATSRDPRGEYTDTQYF	TGTGCCACCAGCAGAGATCCACGCGGGGAATACACAGATACGCAGTATTTT
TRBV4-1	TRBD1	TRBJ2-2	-	CASSQSGTGYTGELFF	TGCGCCAGCAGCCAATCCGGGACAGGGTACACCGGGGAGCTGTTTTTT
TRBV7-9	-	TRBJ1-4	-	CASSFRMDNKNEKLFF	TGTGCCAGCAGCTTTAGGATGGACAACAAAAATGAAAAACTGTTTTTT
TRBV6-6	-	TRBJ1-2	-	CASRPIDKNHGYTF	TGTGCCAGCAGGCCCATTGACAAAAACCATGGCTACACCTTC
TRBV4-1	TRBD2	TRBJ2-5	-	CASSQSSAGVGETQYF	TGCGCCAGCAGCCAGTCCTCAGCGGGGGTCGGGGAGACCCAGTACTTC
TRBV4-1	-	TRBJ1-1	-	CASSQYGPGQNTEAFF	TGCGCCAGCAGCCAATATGGGCCGGGACAAAACACTGAAGCTTTCTTT
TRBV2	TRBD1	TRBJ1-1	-	CASIRDRDTEAFF	TGTGCCAGCATCCGGGACAGGGACACTGAAGCTTTCTTT
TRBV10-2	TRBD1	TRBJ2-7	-	CASTINDRGPYEQYF	TGCGCCAGCACCATAAACGACAGGGGGCCCTACGAGCAGTACTTC
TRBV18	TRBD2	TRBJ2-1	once	CASSPKTSGISYNEQFF	TGTGCCAGCTCACCAAAGACTAGCGGGATTTCCTACAATGAGCAGTTCTTC
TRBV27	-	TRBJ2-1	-	CASSITTGLLYNEQFF	TGTGCCAGCAGTATAACTACAGGGTTGTTGTACAATGAGCAGTTCTTC
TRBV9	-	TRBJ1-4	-	CASSVAQGNEKLFF	TGTGCCAGCAGCGTAGCCCAGGGGAATGAAAAACTGTTTTTT
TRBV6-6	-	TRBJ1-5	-	CASSYVDRKANQPQHF	TGTGCCAGCAGTTACGTCGACAGAAAAGCCAATCAGCCCCAGCATTTT
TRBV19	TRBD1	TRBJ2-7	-	CASSMGTGAYEQYF	TGTGCCAGTAGTATGGGGACAGGGGCCTACGAGCAGTACTTC
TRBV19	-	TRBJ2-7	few	CASSPRGGHEQYF	TGTGCCAGTAGTCCCAGGGGCGGACACGAGCAGTACTTC
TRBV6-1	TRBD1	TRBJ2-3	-	CASSEVGQAHPDTDTQYF	TGTGCCAGCAGTGAGGTAGGACAGGCCCACCCCGACACAGATACGCAGTATTTT
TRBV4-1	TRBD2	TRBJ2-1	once	CASSPRGSGGPEQFF	TGCGCCAGCAGCCCTCGGGGTAGCGGGGGGCCAGAGCAGTTCTTC
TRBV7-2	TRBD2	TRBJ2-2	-	CASSRTLAGGITGELFF	TGTGCCAGCAGCCGGACCCTAGCGGGGGGGATCACCGGGGAGCTGTTTTTT
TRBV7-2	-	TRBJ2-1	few	CASSLPTLGEQFF	TGTGCCAGCAGCTTACCCACCCTCGGGGAGCAGTTCTTC
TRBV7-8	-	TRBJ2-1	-	CASSFHIAGDGNEQFF	TGTGCCAGCAGCTTTCATATCGCAGGTGATGGCAATGAGCAGTTCTTC
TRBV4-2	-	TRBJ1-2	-	CASSPEAGPYGYTF	TGTGCCAGCAGCCCTGAAGCGGGCCCGTATGGCTACACCTTC
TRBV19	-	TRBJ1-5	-	CASSIWGTQPQHF	TGTGCCAGTAGTATTTGGGGGACACAGCCCCAGCATTTT
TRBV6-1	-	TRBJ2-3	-	CASNDYGGDTQYF	TGTGCCAGCAATGACTACGGTGGAGATACGCAGTATTTT
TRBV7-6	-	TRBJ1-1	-	CASSSRDTLNTEAFF	TGTGCCAGCAGCTCACGAGACACCCTGAACACTGAAGCTTTCTTT
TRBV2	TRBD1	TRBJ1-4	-	CASRDRTGENAKLFF	TGTGCCAGCAGGGACCGAACAGGGGAAAACGCAAAACTGTTTTTT
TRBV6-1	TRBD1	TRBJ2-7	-	CASGTGLVYEQYF	TGTGCCAGTGGGACAGGTCTAGTCTACGAGCAGTACTTC
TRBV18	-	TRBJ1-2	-	CASSPPGGSGYGYTF	TGTGCCAGCTCACCACCTGGGGGGTCAGGCTATGGCTACACCTTC
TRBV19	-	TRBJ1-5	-	CASTDSGGNQPQHF	TGTGCCAGTACCGACTCCGGGGGCAATCAGCCCCAGCATTTT
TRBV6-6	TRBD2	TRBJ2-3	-	CASRPGLSLDTQYF	TGTGCCAGCAGGCCGGGACTAAGCCTTGATACGCAGTATTTT
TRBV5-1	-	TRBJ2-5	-	CASSLDSQETQYF	TGCGCCAGCAGCTTGGACTCTCAAGAGACCCAGTACTTC
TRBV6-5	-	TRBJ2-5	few	CASSETGSGETQYF	TGTGCCAGCAGTGAGACAGGGAGCGGGGAGACCCAGTACTTC
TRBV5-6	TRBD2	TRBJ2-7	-	CASSSGLAGMSGEQYF	TGTGCCAGCAGCTCCGGACTAGCGGGGATGTCGGGGGAGCAGTACTTC
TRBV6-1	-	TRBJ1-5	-	CASSELPQHF	TGTGCCAGCAGTGAACTGCCCCAGCATTTT
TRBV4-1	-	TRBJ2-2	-	CASSQLQGGELFF	TGCGCCAGCAGCCAACTCCAGGGCGGGGAGCTGTTTTTT
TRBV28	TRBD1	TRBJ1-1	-	CASTLVQGGTEAFF	TGTGCCAGCACTCTGGTACAGGGGGGGACTGAAGCTTTCTTT
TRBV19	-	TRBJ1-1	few	CASSITAANTEAFF	TGTGCCAGTAGTATTACAGCCGCGAACACTGAAGCTTTCTTT
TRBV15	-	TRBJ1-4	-	CATSRDQGRDTRGKLFF	TGTGCCACCAGCAGAGATCAAGGCCGGGACACAAGGGGAAAACTGTTTTTT
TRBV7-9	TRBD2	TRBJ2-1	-	CASSLLAGVDNEQFF	TGTGCCAGCAGCTTGCTAGCGGGGGTTGACAATGAGCAGTTCTTC
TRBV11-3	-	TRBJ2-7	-	CASSFSLSSEQYF	TGTGCCAGCAGCTTTAGCCTATCTAGCGAGCAGTACTTC
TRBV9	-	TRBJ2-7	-	CASSVAASYEQYF	TGTGCCAGCAGCGTGGCGGCCTCCTACGAGCAGTACTTC
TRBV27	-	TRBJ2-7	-	CASSPVGLSYEQYF	TGTGCCAGCAGTCCCGTTGGGCTCTCCTACGAGCAGTACTTC
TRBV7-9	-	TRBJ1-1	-	CASSNAGQQDTEAFF	TGTGCCAGCAGCAACGCTGGACAGCAAGACACTGAAGCTTTCTTT
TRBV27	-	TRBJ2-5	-	CASSRLSGQPETQYF	TGTGCCAGCAGTCGCCTTTCCGGACAACCGGAGACCCAGTACTTC
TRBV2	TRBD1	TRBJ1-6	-	CASSGQGFSYNSPLHF	TGTGCCAGCAGCGGACAGGGCTTCTCCTATAATTCACCCCTCCACTTT
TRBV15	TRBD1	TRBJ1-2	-	CATSRPQGAGGLGYTF	TGTGCCACCAGCAGACCACAAGGGGCAGGGGGTCTGGGCTACACCTTC
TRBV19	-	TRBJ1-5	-	CASSIMQGLNNQPQHF	TGTGCCAGTAGTATAATGCAGGGACTTAACAATCAGCCCCAGCATTTT
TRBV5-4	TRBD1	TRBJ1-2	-	CASSLTGAAGGYTF	TGTGCCAGCAGCTTAACAGGGGCTGCAGGTGGCTACACCTTC
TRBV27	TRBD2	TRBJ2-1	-	CASSLAGLADEQFF	TGTGCCAGCAGTTTAGCAGGACTAGCGGATGAGCAGTTCTTC
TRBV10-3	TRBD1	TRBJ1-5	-	CAIRERDSQPQHF	TGTGCCATCAGGGAGCGGGACAGTCAGCCCCAGCATTTT
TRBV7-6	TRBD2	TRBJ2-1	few	CASSLYSQTSGRANEQFF	TGTGCCAGCAGCTTATATAGTCAGACTAGCGGGAGGGCCAATGAGCAGTTCTTC
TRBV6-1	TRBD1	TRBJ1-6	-	CASSESGTVNSPLHF	TGTGCCAGCAGTGAGTCCGGGACAGTTAATTCACCCCTCCACTTT
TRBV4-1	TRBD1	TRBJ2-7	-	CASSHPGTGRYEQYF	TGCGCCAGCAGCCACCCCGGGACAGGGCGCTACGAGCAGTACTTC
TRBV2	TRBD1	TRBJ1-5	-	CASQGVDSNQPQHF	TGTGCCAGCCAGGGGGTAGATAGCAATCAGCCCCAGCATTTT